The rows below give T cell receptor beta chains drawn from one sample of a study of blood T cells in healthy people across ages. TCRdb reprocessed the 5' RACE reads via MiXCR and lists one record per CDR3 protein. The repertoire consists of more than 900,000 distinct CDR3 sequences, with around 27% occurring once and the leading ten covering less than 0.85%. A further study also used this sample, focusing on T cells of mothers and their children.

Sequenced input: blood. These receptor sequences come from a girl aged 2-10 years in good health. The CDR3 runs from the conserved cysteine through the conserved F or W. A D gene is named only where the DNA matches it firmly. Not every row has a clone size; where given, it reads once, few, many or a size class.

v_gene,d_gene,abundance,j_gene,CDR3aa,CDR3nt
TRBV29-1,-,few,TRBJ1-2,CSVVSLRGYTF,TGCAGCGTTGTCTCTTTACGGGGCTACACCTTC
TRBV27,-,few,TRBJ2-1,CASSSYTGTPNSNEQFF,TGTGCCAGCAGCTCGTACACCGGGACGCCGAACTCAAATGAGCAGTTCTTC
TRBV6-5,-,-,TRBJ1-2,CASSQTVTYGYTF,TGTGCCAGCAGCCAGACAGTAACTTATGGCTACACCTTC
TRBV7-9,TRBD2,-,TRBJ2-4,CASGSGTTNIQYF,TGTGCCAGCGGTTCCGGGACTACAAACATTCAGTACTTC
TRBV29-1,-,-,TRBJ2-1,CSVRKGTNEQFF,TGCAGCGTGCGTAAGGGGACAAATGAGCAGTTCTTC
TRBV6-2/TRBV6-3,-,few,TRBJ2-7,CASSSDTNEQYF,TGTGCCAGCAGTTCCGACACAAACGAGCAGTACTTC
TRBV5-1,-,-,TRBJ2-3,CASSRLEHTQYF,TGCGCCAGCAGCAGACTAGAACATACGCAGTATTTT
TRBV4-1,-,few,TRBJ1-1,CASSQVIQGRNTEAFF,TGCGCCAGCAGCCAAGTGATACAGGGACGGAACACTGAAGCTTTCTTT
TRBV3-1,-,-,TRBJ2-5,CASSPNQDRQGETQYF,TGTGCCAGCAGCCCAAATCAAGATCGGCAGGGGGAGACCCAGTACTTC
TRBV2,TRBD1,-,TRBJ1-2,CASSKGQGKNYGYAF,TGTGCCAGCAGTAAGGGACAGGGGAAGAACTATGGCTACGCCTTC
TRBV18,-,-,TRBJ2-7,CAGSPGATYEQYF,TGTGCCGGCTCACCTGGGGCTACCTACGAGCAGTACTTC
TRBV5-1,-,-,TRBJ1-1,CASSYLGDTEAFF,TGCGCCAGCAGCTACCTGGGTGACACTGAAGCTTTCTTT
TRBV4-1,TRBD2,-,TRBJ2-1,CASSQTRTSGLNEQFF,TGCGCCAGCAGTCAAACCAGGACTAGCGGGTTAAATGAGCAGTTCTTC
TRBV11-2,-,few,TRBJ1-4,CASSPYSRGENEKLFF,TGTGCCAGCAGCCCGTACTCCCGGGGAGAGAATGAAAAACTGTTTTTT
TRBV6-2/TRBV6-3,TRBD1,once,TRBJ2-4,CACSYDIRDSKNIQYF,TGTGCCTGCAGTTACGATATCCGGGACAGCAAAAACATTCAGTACTTC
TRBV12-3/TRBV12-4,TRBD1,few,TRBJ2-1,CASSSRDRGQDHEQFF,TGTGCCAGCAGTTCCCGCGACAGGGGGCAGGATCATGAGCAGTTCTTC
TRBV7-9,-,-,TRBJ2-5,CASSPIFGQVEETQYF,TGTGCCAGCAGCCCGATCTTTGGGCAGGTAGAAGAGACCCAGTACTTC
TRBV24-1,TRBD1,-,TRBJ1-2,CATSDPGTAHGYTF,TGTGCCACCAGTGACCCCGGGACAGCCCATGGCTACACCTTC
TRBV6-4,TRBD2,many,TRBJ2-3,CASSGLAGTDTQYF,TGTGCCAGCAGTGGACTAGCGGGCACAGATACGCAGTATTTT
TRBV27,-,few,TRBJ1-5,CASSLSKGAGNQPQHF,TGTGCCAGCAGTTTATCGAAAGGGGCCGGCAATCAGCCCCAGCATTTT
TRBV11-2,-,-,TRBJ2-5,CASSFLTVGETQYF,TGTGCCAGCAGCTTCCTAACTGTCGGGGAGACCCAGTACTTC
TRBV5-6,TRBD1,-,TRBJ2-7,CASSLRASPGTGGFYEQYF,TGTGCCAGCAGCTTGAGAGCTTCCCCCGGGACAGGGGGATTCTACGAGCAGTACTTC
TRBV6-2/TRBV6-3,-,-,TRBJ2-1,CASTPTVLRYNEQFF,TGTGCCAGCACCCCTACCGTACTCCGCTACAATGAGCAGTTCTTC
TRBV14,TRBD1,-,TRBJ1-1,CASSQDFTTGYEAFF,TGTGCCAGCAGCCAAGATTTCACGACAGGGTATGAAGCTTTCTTT
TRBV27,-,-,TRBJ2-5,CASRSLVAETQYF,TGTGCCAGCAGATCACTAGTAGCAGAGACCCAGTACTTC
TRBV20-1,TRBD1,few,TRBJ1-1,CSARDRGQGGTEAFF,TGCAGTGCTAGAGATCGGGGACAGGGAGGTACTGAAGCTTTCTTT
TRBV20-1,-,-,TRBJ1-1,CSADVTETEAFF,TGCAGTGCTGACGTGACGGAAACTGAAGCTTTCTTT
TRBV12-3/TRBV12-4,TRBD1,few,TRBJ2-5,CASSDRDRRETQYF,TGTGCCAGCAGTGACCGGGACAGACGGGAGACCCAGTACTTC
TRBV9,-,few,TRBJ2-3,CASSNRADTQYF,TGTGCCAGCAGCAATAGGGCAGATACGCAGTATTTT
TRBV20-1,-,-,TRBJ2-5,CSAKHRVPETQYF,TGCAGTGCTAAACACAGGGTCCCAGAGACCCAGTACTTC
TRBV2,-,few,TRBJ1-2,CASSEQGVNGYTF,TGTGCCAGCAGTGAACAGGGAGTGAATGGCTACACCTTC
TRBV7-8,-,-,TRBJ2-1,CASSLVGGDNEQFF,TGTGCCAGCAGCTTAGTTGGGGGAGACAATGAGCAGTTCTTC
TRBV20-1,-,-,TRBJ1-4,CSARMDGGSNEKLFF,TGCAGTGCTAGAATGGACGGCGGAAGTAATGAAAAACTGTTTTTT
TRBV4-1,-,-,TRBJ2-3,CASRCFTVAQYF,TGCGCCAGCAGGTGTTTCACCGTTGCGCAGTATTTT
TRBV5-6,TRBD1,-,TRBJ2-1,CASSLVGQGSWDEQFF,TGTGCCAGCAGCTTGGTGGGACAGGGTTCCTGGGATGAGCAGTTCTTC
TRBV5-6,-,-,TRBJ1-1,CASSLVLSANTEAFF,TGTGCCAGCAGCTTGGTTCTATCGGCGAACACTGAAGCTTTCTTT
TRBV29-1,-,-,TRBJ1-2,CSVIWQPYGYTF,TGCAGCGTGATCTGGCAGCCCTATGGCTACACCTTC
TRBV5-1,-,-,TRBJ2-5,CASSLAGDSQETQYF,TGCGCCAGCAGCTTGGCGGGGGACTCACAAGAGACCCAGTACTTC
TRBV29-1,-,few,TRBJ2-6,CSVEELTGANVLTF,TGCAGCGTTGAAGAATTAACCGGGGCCAACGTCCTGACTTTC
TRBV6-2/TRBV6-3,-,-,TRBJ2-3,CASSSLDRYTDTQYF,TGTGCCAGCAGTTCATTGGACCGTTACACAGATACGCAGTATTTT
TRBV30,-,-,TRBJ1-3,CAWSQGSSGNTIYF,TGTGCCTGGAGTCAGGGAAGCTCTGGAAACACCATATATTTT
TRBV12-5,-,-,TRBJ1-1,CASGLFSGDTEAFF,TGTGCTAGTGGTTTGTTCTCCGGGGACACTGAAGCTTTCTTT